Sequencing of this T cell receptor (beta chain) was carried out in a study of cytomegalovirus exposure and HLA in healthy donors. General observations from the study: Researchers catalogued approximately 170 TCR beta chains as cytomegalovirus-associated. In an earlier analysis, in several hundred donors, most V segments appeared productive either ~90% or ~30% of the time. Researchers left out some V segments, among them TRBV6-2 and TRBV6-3, as indistinguishable. Immune exposure was documented only through CMV serostatus.

This CDR3 is 14 amino acids long. Germline values: CDR1 PRHDT, CDR2 FYEKMQ (reference sequence). V lost 4 bases and J 2 bases, leaving 11 bases between the germline ends. The PCR ran on 60 Vbeta and 13 Jbeta primers. Some clones are missing from TCRdb's copy, which holds only in-frame ones; the method was immunoSEQ multiplex PCR. The sample shows 250,000 to 350,000 clones, around two thirds of them seen only once. This clone has just a few counts. Antigen unknown. This chain uses TRBV13 with TRBJ1-1; D unresolved. Sequenced: PBMCs. This sequence was found in a female donor in good health and CMV-seronegative. CDR3 protein: CASSSLQVNTEAFF. The CDR3 DNA sequence: TGTGCCAGCAGCTCCCTCCAGGTTAACACTGAAGCTTTCTTT.